This TCR beta chain appears in the sequencing data of a study of beta chain features in type 1 diabetes. Trimming shortened V by 8 bases and J by 1 base, and 13 bases separated the two germline ends. Per the germline V gene, CDR1 is SGHVS and CDR2 is FNYEAQ. The CDR3 is made up of 14 amino acids. The authors reverse transcribed all of the isolated RNA, so sequencing captured expressed TCRB transcripts. Clones were read by immunoSEQ multiplex PCR, and TCRdb kept only the in-frame ones, dropping some. The sample records under 300,000 clones, less than 35% being singletons. Using CD45RO/CCR7/CD25/CD127/CD95/CD27, CD4+ naive, central memory, regulatory and stem cell-like memory cells were sorted. Without exception, sorted populations had purity beyond 95%.

Material for sequencing was central memory CD4+ T cells from blood. The TCR originated in a man aged 30-40 years in good health. This chain links TRBV7-6 with TRBJ2-3; possible D gene TRBD2, 5 bases. The CDR3 region is CASPPDYRTDTQYF. As DNA, the CDR3 is TGTGCCAGCCCCCCCGACTACCGCACAGATACGCAGTATTTT.